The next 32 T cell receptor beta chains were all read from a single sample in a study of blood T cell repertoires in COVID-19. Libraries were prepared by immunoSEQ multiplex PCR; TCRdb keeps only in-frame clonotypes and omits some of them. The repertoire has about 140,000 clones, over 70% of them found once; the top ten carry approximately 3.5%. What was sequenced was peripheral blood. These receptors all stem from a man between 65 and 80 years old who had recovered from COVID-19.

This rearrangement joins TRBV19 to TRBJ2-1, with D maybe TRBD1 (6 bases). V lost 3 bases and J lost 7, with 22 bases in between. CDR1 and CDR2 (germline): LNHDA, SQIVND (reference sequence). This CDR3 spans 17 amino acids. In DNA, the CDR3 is TGTGCCAGTAGTATCCGTACAGGACAGACCGGGCCTAATGAGCAGTTCTTC. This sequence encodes CASSIRTGQTGPNEQFF.

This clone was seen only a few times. CDR3 sequence reads: CASRTSGSMETQYF. The CDR3 DNA follows: TGTGCCAGCCGCACTAGCGGGAGTATGGAGACCCAGTACTTC. The chain uses TRBV11-2 and TRBJ2-5, with 11 bases aligning to TRBD2. Germline CDR1 SGHAT, CDR2 FQNNGV. V shed 8 bases and J 5 bases; nucleotides not matched to a gene: 7. The CDR3 covers 14 residues.

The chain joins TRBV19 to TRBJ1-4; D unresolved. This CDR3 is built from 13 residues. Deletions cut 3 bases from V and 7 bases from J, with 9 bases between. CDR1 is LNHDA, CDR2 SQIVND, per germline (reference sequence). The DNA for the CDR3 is TGTGCCAGTAGTATCGAGGGTGCTGAAAAACTGTTTTTT. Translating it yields CASSIEGAEKLFF.

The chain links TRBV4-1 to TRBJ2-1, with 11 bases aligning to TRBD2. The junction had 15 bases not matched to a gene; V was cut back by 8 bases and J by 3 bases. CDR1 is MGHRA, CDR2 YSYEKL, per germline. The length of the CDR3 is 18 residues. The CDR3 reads CASFGLAGPGVNYNEQFF. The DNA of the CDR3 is TGCGCCAGCTTCGGACTAGCGGGTCCGGGGGTGAACTACAATGAGCAGTTCTTC.

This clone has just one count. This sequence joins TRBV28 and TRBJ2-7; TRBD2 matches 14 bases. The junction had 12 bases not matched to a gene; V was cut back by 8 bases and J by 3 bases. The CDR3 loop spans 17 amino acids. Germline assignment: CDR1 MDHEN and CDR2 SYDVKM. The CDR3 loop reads CASLPGLAGVFNYEQYF. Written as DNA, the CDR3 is TGTGCCAGCTTACCGGGACTAGCGGGAGTGTTCAACTACGAGCAGTACTTC.

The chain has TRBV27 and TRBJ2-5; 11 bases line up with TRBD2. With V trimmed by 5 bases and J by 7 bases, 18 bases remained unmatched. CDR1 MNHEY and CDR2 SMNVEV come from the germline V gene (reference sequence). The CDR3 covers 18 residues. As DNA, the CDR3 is TGTGCCAGCAGTAACAGACTAGCGGGGTCTAGATGGGAAGTGACCCAGTACTTC. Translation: CASSNRLAGSRWEVTQYF.

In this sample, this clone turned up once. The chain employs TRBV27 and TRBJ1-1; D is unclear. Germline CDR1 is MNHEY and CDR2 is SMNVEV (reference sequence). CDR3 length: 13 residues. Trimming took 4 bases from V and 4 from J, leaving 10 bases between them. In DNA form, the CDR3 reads TGTGCCAGCAGTTCGCTACTGTTCACTGAAGCTTTCTTT. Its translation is CASSSLLFTEAFF.

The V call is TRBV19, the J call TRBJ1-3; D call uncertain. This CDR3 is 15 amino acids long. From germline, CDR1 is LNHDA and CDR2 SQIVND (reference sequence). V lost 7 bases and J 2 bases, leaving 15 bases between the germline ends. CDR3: CASTLPRHTGNTIYF. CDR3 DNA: TGTGCCAGTACCTTACCGAGACATACTGGAAACACCATATATTTT.

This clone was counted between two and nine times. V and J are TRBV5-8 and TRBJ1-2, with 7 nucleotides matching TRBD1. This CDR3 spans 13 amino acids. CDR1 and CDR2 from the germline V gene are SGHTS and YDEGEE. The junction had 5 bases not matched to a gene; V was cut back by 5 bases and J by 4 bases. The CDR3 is CASSQGVSYGYTF. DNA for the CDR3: TGTGCCAGCAGTCAGGGGGTGAGCTATGGCTACACCTTC.

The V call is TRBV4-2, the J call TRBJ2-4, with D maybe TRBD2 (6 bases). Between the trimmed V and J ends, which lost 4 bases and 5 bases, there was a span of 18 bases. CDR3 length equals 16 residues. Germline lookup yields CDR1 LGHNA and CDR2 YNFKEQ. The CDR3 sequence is CASSPSPWGDENIQYF. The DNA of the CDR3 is TGTGCCAGCAGCCCCTCTCCCTGGGGGGATGAAAACATTCAGTACTTC.

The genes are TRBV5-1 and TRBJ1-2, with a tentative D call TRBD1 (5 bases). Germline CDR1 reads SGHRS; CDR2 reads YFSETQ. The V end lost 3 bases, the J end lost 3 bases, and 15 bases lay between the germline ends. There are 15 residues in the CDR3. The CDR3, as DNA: TGCGCCAGCAGCTCCGCCCCTGGAGGGGACTATGGCTACACCTTC. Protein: CASSSAPGGDYGYTF.

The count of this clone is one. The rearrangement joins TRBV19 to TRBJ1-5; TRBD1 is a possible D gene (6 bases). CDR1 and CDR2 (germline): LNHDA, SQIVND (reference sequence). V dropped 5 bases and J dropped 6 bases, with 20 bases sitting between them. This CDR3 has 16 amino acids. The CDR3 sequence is CASSGTLGGAGQPQHF. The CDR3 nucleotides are TGTGCCAGTAGTGGAACACTGGGGGGGGCTGGTCAGCCCCAGCATTTT.

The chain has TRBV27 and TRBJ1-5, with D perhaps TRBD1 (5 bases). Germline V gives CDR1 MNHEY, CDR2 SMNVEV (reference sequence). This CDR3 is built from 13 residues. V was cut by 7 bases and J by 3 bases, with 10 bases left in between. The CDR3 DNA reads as TGTGCCAGCACCGCGACAGTCAATCAGCCCCAGCATTTT. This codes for CASTATVNQPQHF.

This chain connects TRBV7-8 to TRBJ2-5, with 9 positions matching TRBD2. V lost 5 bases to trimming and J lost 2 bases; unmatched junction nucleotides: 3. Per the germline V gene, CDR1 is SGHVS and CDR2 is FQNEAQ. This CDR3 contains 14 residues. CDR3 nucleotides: TGTGCCAGCAGCCCGAGCGGGGGGCAAGAGACCCAGTACTTC. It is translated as CASSPSGGQETQYF.

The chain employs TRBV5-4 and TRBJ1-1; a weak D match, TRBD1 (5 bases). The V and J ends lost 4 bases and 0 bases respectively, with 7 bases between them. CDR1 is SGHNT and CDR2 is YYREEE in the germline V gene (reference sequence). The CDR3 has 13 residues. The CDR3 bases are TGTGCCAGCAGCCGACAGTTGAACACTGAAGCTTTCTTT. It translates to CASSRQLNTEAFF.

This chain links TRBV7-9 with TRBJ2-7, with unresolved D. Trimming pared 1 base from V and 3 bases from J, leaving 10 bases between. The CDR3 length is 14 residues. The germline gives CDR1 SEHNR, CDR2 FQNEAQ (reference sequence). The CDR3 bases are TGTGCCAGCAGCTTAGGCATAGAACGCTACGAGCAGTACTTC. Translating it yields CASSLGIERYEQYF.

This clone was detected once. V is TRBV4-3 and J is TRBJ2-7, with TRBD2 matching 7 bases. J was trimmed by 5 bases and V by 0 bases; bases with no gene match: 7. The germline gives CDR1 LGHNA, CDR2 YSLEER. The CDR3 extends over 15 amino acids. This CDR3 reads CASSQDRAGADEQYF. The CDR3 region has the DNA TGCGCCAGCAGCCAAGATCGGGCGGGAGCAGACGAGCAGTACTTC.

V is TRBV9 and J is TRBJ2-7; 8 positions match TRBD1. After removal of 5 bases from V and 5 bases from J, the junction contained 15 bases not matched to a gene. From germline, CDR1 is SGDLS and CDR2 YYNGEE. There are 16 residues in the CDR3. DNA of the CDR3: TGTGCCAGCAGGTTGGGTACGAGACAGGGGTGCCACGAGCAGTACTTC. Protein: CASRLGTRQGCHEQYF.

The CDR3 sequence: CASSVSGTPLGYGYTF. CDR3 in DNA: TGTGCCAGCAGCGTGTCCGGGACACCCCTCGGCTATGGCTACACCTTC. V usage is TRBV9 and J usage is TRBJ1-2; weak D call: TRBD1 (6 bases). This CDR3 is 16 amino acids long. Trimming removed 2 bases from V and 4 bases from J, with 18 bases in between. The V gene's germline CDR1 is SGDLS and CDR2 YYNGEE.

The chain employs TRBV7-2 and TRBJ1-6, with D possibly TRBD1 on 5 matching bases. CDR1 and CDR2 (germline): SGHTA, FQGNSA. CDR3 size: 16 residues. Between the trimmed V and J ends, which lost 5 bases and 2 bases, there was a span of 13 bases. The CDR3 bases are TGTGCCAGCAGCCGGGGGGGATGGCCCTATAATTCACCCCTCCACTTT. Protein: CASSRGGWPYNSPLHF.

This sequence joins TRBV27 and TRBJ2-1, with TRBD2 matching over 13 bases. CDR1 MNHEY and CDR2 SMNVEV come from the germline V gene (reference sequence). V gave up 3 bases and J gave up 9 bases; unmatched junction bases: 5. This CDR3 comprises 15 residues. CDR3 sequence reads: CASSLGTSGVGEQFF. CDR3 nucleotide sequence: TGTGCCAGCAGTTTGGGGACTAGCGGGGTGGGTGAGCAGTTCTTC.

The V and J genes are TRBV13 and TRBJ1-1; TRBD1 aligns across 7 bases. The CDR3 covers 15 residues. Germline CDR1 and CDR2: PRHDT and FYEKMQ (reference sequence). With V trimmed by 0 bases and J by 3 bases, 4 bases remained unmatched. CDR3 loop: CASSLGPDRDTEAFF. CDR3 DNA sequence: TGTGCCAGCAGCTTAGGCCCCGACAGGGACACTGAAGCTTTCTTT. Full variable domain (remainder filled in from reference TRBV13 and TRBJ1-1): AAGVIQSPRHLIKEKRETATLKCYPIPRHDTVYWYQQGPGQDPQFLISFYEKMQSDKGSIPDRFSAQQFSDYHSELNMSSLELGDSALYFCASSLGPDRDTEAFFGQGTRLTVV.

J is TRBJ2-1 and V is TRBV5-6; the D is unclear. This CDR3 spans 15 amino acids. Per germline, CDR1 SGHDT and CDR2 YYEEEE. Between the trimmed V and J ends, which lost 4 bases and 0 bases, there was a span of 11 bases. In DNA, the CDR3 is TGTGCCAGCAGCCCTCCGATCAGCTCCTACAATGAGCAGTTCTTC. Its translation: CASSPPISSYNEQFF. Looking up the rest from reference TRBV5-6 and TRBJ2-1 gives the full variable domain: DAGVTQSPTHLIKTRGQQVTLRCSPKSGHDTVSWYQQALGQGPQFIFQYYEEEERQRGNFPDRFSGHQFPNYSSELNVNALLLGDSALYLCASSPPISSYNEQFFGPGTRLTVL.

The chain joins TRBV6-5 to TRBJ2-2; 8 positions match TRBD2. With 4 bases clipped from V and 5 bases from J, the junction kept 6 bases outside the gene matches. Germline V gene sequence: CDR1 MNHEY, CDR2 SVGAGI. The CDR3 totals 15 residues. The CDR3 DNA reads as TGTGCCAGCAGTTTTCTAGCGGGTGAGACCGGGGAGCTGTTTTTT. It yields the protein CASSFLAGETGELFF.

The CDR3 region is CATSRDYEGGPDEQYF. The DNA of the CDR3 is TGTGCCACCAGCAGAGATTATGAGGGAGGGCCGGACGAGCAGTACTTC. V is TRBV15 and J is TRBJ2-7; 7 positions agree with TRBD2. CDR3 size: 16 residues. V lost 0 bases and J lost 5; bases outside the gene matches: 10. Per the germline V gene, CDR1 is LNHNV and CDR2 is YYDKDF (reference sequence).

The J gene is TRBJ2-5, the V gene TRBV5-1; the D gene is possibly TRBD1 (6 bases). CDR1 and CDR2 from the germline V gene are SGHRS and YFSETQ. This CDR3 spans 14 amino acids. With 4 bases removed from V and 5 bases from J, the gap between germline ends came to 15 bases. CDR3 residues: CASSLGTPVETQYF. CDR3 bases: TGCGCCAGCAGCCTCGGGACACCCGTGGAGACCCAGTACTTC. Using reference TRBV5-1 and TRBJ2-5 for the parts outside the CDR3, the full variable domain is KAGVTQTPRYLIKTRGQQVTLSCSPISGHRSVSWYQQTPGQGLQFLFEYFSETQRNKGNFPGRFSGRQFSNSRSEMNVSTLELGDSALYLCASSLGTPVETQYFGPGTRLLVL.

As DNA, the CDR3 is TGTGCCAGCAGCTTGCAGGTGTTATCACAGCCCCAGCATTTT. It yields the protein CASSLQVLSQPQHF. The chain joins TRBV5-5 to TRBJ1-5; no firm D call. Trimming took 1 base from V and 7 from J, leaving 12 bases between them. The germline V gene has CDR1 SGHKS and CDR2 YYEKEE (reference sequence). This CDR3 spans 14 amino acids.

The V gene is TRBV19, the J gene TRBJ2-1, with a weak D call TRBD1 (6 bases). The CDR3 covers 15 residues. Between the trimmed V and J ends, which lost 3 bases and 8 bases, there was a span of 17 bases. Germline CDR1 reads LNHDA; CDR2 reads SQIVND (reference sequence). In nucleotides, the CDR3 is TGTGCCAGTAGTATCGAGCGCCCTGGGGGCGATGAGCAGTTCTTC. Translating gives CASSIERPGGDEQFF.

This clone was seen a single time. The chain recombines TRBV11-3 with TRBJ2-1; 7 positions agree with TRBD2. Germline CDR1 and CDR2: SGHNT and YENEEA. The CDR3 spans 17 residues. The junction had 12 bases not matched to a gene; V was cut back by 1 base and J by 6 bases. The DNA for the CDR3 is TGTGCCAGCAGCTTAGGTCCCCGAGGTCCGGGGGGCAATGAGCAGTTCTTC. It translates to CASSLGPRGPGGNEQFF.

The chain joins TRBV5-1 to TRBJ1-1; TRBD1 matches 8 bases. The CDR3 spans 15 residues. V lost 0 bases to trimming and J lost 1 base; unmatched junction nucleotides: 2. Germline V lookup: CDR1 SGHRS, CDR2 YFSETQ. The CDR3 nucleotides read TGCGCCAGCAGCTTGGTGACAGGGGAGAACACTGAAGCTTTCTTT. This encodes CASSLVTGENTEAFF.

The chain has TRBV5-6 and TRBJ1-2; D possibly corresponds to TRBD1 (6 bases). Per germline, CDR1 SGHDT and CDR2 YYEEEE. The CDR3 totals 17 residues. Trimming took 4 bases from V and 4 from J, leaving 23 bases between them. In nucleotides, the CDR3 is TGTGCCAGCAGCCCGAACACCGGGACACCTACCTCCTATGGCTACACCTTC. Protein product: CASSPNTGTPTSYGYTF.

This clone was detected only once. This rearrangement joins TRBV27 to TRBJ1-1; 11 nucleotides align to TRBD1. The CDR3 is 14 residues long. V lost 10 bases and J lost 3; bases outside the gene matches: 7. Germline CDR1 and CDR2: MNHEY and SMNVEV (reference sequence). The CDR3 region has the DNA TGTGCCACCTCGGACAGGGGGCCAGACACTGAAGCTTTCTTT. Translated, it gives CATSDRGPDTEAFF.